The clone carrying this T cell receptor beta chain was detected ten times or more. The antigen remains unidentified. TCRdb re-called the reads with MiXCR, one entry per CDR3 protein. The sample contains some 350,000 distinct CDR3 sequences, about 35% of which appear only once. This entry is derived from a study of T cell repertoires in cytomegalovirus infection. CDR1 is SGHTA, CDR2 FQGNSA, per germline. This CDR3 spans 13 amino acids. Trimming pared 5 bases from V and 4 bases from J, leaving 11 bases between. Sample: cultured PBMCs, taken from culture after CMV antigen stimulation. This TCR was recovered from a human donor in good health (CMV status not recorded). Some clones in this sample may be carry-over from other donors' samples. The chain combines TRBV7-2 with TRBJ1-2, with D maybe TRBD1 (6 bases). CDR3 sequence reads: CASSAGQIYGYTF. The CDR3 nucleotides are TGTGCCAGCAGCGCGGGACAAATCTATGGCTACACCTTC.